The next 15 T cell receptor beta chains were all read from a single sample in a study of early T cells in non-severe SARS-CoV-2 infection. TCRdb re-called the 5' RACE reads through MiXCR, storing one row per CDR3 protein. The sample shows tens of thousands of distinct CDR3 sequences, roughly 5.4% of them seen only once. The sample here was whole blood, taken at baseline. The receptors were gathered from an adult who was a healthcare worker with PCR-confirmed SARS-CoV-2 infection or an uninfected control (not recorded which).

This clonotype showed up many times. The rearrangement uses TRBV18 and TRBJ2-7; a possible D gene is TRBD2 (6 bases). The germline V and J ends were trimmed by 3 bases and 5 bases, with 14 bases remaining between them. The germline gives CDR1 KGHSH, CDR2 LQKENI. The CDR3 totals 14 residues. The CDR3 DNA reads TGTGCCAGCTCACCGTCCATACTAGCTAACGAGCAGTACGTC. This codes for CASSPSILANEQYV.

This clonotype occurred once. This chain links TRBV20-1 with TRBJ2-7; 7 positions agree with TRBD2. V shed 2 bases, J shed 2 bases, and the junction held 0 bases outside the gene matches. The CDR3 spans 12 residues. CDR1 and CDR2 from the germline V gene are DFQATT and SNEGSKA (reference sequence). Written as DNA, the CDR3 is TGCAGTGCTAGACTAGCGGCCTACGAGCAGTACTTC. Translated: CSARLAAYEQYF.

This clonotype was counted between two and nine times. One junction end does not reproduce the germline sequence, and a read error may be involved. This chain links TRBV20-1 with TRBJ1-4, with a tentative D call TRBD1 (6 bases). Germline CDR1 and CDR2: DFQATT and SNEGSKA (reference sequence). This CDR3 contains 15 residues. For the CDR3, the DNA is TGCAGTGCTGGAGAACAGGGTCGATCTAATGAAAAACTGTTTTTT. Its protein is CSAGEQGRSNEKLFF.

This clonotype was detected many times. The rearrangement joins TRBV27 to TRBJ2-3; TRBD2 might be the D (7 bases). The V end lost 0 bases, the J end lost 9 bases, and 13 bases lay between the germline ends. The CDR3 covers 14 residues. CDR1 is MNHEY, CDR2 SMNVEV, per germline (reference sequence). The CDR3 region has the DNA TGTGCCAGCAGTTTATCCCGGGGGGCGAGGACGCAGTATTTT. Its translation is CASSLSRGARTQYF.

There are many counts of this clonotype. The chain carries TRBV7-9 and TRBJ2-4, with TRBD2 identical over 7 bases. Germline V gene lookup returns CDR1 SEHNR and CDR2 FQNEAQ (reference sequence). J lost 4 bases, V lost 5 bases, and 17 bases had no gene match. The CDR3 contains 18 residues. This CDR3 reads CASSPFTLAPKNKNIQYF. For the CDR3, the DNA is TGTGCCAGCAGCCCATTTACACTAGCGCCGAAAAATAAAAACATTCAGTACTTC.

J is TRBJ1-3 and V is TRBV7-2; TRBD1 might be the D (5 bases). Trimming cost V 1 base and J 1 base, with 8 bases left between them. CDR1 SGHTA and CDR2 FQGNSA come from the germline V gene. The CDR3 sequence is 15 residues long. CDR3 bases: TGTGCCAGCAGCTTAGGGGGGATTTCTGGAAACACCATATATTTT. This encodes CASSLGGISGNTIYF.

This clonotype was seen many times. A read error may account for a junction end that differs from germline. This chain uses TRBV20-1 with TRBJ1-1; 7 nucleotides agree with TRBD1. The CDR3 sequence is 14 residues long. Germline lookup yields CDR1 DFQATT and CDR2 SNEGSKA (reference sequence). In nucleotides, the CDR3 is TGCAGTGCCCTAGCGACAGGGAGGTACACTGAAGCCTTTTTT. Translating it yields CSALATGRYTEAFF.

This clonotype was seen ten or more times. The chain carries TRBV7-9 and TRBJ2-7; 12 nucleotides match TRBD2. Trimming cost V 10 bases and J 2 bases; bases outside gene matches: 3. Germline V gene data show CDR1 as SEHNR and CDR2 as FQNEAQ (reference sequence). The CDR3 covers 13 residues. The chain's CDR3 is CATGLAGTYEQYF. DNA for the CDR3: TGTGCCACAGGACTAGCGGGAACCTACGAGCAGTACTTC.

This clonotype was seen only a few times. CDR3 residues: CASTSRDALFSPLHF. The CDR3 DNA sequence: TGTGCCAGCACCTCCCGGGACGCCCTTTTTTCACCCCTCCACTTT. The chain combines TRBV28 with TRBJ1-6; TRBD1 might be the D (5 bases). CDR3 length: 15 amino acids. Germline V gene sequence: CDR1 MDHEN, CDR2 SYDVKM. Between the trimmed V and J ends, which lost 7 bases and 9 bases, there was a span of 19 bases.

In DNA, the CDR3 is TGTGCCAGCTCATCCCTCGGGGAAAGCAATCAGCCCCAGCATTTT. Its translation: CASSSLGESNQPQHF. The genes are TRBV18 and TRBJ1-5; D unresolved. V shed 5 bases and J shed 1 base, with 12 bases lying between them. The CDR3 is 15 residues long. Germline values: CDR1 KGHSH, CDR2 LQKENI.

The chain has TRBV6-1 and TRBJ2-1; a possible D gene is TRBD2 (5 bases). The CDR3 consists of 13 residues. Germline CDR1 MNHNS, CDR2 SASEGT. Trimming took off 9 bases at V and 6 bases at J, with 15 bases between the two ends. In DNA, the CDR3 is TGTGCCAGGTCCCGGGGTAGAGGCAATGAGCAGTTCTTC. This encodes CARSRGRGNEQFF.

This clonotype appeared a few times. The rearrangement uses TRBV30 and TRBJ1-3; unclear D gene. V lost 3 bases and J 4 bases, leaving 7 bases between the germline ends. This CDR3 has 12 amino acids. The V gene's germline CDR1 is GTSNPN and CDR2 SVGIG (reference sequence). DNA of the CDR3: TGTGCCTGGAGCCTTTCCGGAAACACCATATATTTT. Its translation: CAWSLSGNTIYF.

Notes on this clonotype: This may come from a read error, since a much larger clone is one base off. The V call is TRBV20-1, the J call TRBJ2-6; TRBD1 matches at 7 bases. The CDR3 covers 18 residues. Germline CDR1 and CDR2: DFQATT and SNEGSKA (reference sequence). The CDR3: CSASHQGQPYSGASVLTF. The CDR3 DNA reads TGCAGTGCTAGCCACCAGGGACAGCCGTACTCTGGGGCCAGCGTCCTGACTTTC.

This clonotype showed up many times. DNA for the CDR3: TGTGCCAGCAGCGCCGGTAGTGAGCAGTTCTTC. This codes for CASSAGSEQFF. The rearrangement joins TRBV7-9 to TRBJ2-1; D is unclear. The CDR3 runs to 11 residues. Trimming pared 5 bases from V and 9 bases from J, leaving 8 bases between. CDR1 and CDR2 from the germline V gene are SEHNR and FQNEAQ (reference sequence).

CDR3 region: CAWSVFSSGRAMNEQFF. CDR3 DNA sequence: TGTGCCTGGAGTGTATTTTCTAGCGGGAGGGCCATGAATGAGCAGTTCTTC. The chain couples TRBV30 to TRBJ2-1; 12 bases line up with TRBD2. CDR3 length equals 17 residues. The V segment lost 0 bases and the J segment 7 bases; nucleotides outside the gene matches: 10. CDR1 GTSNPN and CDR2 SVGIG come from the germline V gene (reference sequence).